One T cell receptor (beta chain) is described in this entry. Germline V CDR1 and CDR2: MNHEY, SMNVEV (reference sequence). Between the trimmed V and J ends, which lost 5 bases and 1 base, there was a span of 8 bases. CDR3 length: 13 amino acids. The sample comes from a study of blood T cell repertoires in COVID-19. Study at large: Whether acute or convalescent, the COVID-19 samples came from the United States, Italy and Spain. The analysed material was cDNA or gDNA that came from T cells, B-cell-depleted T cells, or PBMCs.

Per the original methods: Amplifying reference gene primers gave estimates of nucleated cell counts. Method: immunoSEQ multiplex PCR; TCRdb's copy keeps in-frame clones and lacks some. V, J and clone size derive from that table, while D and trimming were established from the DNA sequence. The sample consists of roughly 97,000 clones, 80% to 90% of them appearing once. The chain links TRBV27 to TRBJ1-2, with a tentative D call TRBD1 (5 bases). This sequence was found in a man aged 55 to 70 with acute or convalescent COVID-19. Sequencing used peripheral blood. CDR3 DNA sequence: TGTGCCAGCAGTCTCGACAGTAACTATGGCTACACCTTC. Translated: CASSLDSNYGYTF.